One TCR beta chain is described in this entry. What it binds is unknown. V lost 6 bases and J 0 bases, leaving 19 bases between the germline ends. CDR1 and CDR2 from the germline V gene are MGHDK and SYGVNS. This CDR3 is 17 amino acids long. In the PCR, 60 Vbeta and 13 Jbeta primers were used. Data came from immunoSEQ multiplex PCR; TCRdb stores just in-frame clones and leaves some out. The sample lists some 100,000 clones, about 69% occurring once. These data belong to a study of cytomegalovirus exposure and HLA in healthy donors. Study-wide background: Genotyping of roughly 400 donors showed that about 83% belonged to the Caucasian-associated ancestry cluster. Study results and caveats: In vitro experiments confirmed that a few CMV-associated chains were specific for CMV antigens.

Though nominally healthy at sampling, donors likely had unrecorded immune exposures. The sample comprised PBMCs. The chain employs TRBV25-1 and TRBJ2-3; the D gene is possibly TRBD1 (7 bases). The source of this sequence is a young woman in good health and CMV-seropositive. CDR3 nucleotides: TGTGCCAGCAGCGCCAGGGGGGTCTATGGTAGCACAGATACGCAGTATTTT. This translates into CASSARGVYGSTDTQYF.